This TCR beta chain was captured by sequencing in a study of cytomegalovirus exposure and HLA in healthy donors (dated by TCRdb to 2015 to 2018). Study-level background: An earlier analysis of some 600 of the donors reported under 300 Gb of sequence data and 117 million unique TCR beta sequences obtained from around 180 million T cells. An early release covering roughly 640 HLA-typed donors comprised about 300 gigabases of sequencing data and some 79 million unique TCR sequences. Among the roughly 430 genotyped donors, about 83% belonged to the genetic ancestry cluster associated with self-reported Caucasian donors. The study aimed to test whether signatures of past pathogen exposure could be identified by cataloging public T cell receptors. The T cell repertoires of about 700 subjects were profiled by immunosequencing and related to cytomegalovirus serostatus. Besides the first cohort of 500 to 700 subjects, a separate validation cohort made up of over 95 different subjects was used. The study combined high-throughput TCR immunosequencing, statistical association of individual TCRs with disease status, and machine learning to predict cytomegalovirus infection status. To study patterns of TCR occurrence, a later analysis re-analyzed previously published TCR beta repertoires from 600 to 750 donors and added high-resolution HLA genotyping. Rather than using new phenotypic data, the later analysis identified candidate immune exposures from TCR beta sequences and from how often those sequences occurred across donors. An earlier analysis of several hundred of the donors applied high-throughput TCR beta sequencing to assess whether each TCR beta V gene segment acted as functional or pseudogenic. Donor age, sex, ethnicity and CMV serostatus were collected together with the repertoire data. A later genetic analysis used genome-wide SNP genotypes for about 65% of the 666 donors, treating that subset as a discovery cohort. Every discovery cohort repertoire had been produced on one sequencing platform. HLA typing covered class I and class II loci at four-digit resolution. The number of typed donors differed by locus: roughly 620-630 for A, B, C, DRB1 and DQB1; some 500 for DQA1; some 610 for DPA1; and roughly 450 for DPB1. About five DR-DQ haplotypes were treated as single units for association and clustering because of strong linkage in the cohort. Among 300 to 450 genotyped donors of the cohort, an average of approximately 240,000 unique TCR beta nucleotide sequences were sequenced per donor, 15% to 20% of them non-productive. The paper as a whole reports these results and caveats: When HLA alleles, especially DR and DQ, strongly co-occurred, TCR associations were difficult to assign to individual alleles. Presence/absence analyses assumed roughly uniform sequencing depth across donors, an assumption that may not hold. An association between a missense DCLRE1C variant and V-gene and J-gene trimming of TCR beta chains was found in a later genetic analysis and replicated in an independent cohort. At a false discovery rate of 0.05, a later analysis linked some 17,000 TCR beta sequences to specific HLA alleles. For the cohort, immune exposure information was limited to CMV serostatus. An earlier analysis of several hundred of the donors showed that most TCR beta V segments appeared in productive rearrangements either about 87% or about 30% of the time, which broadly matched IMGT annotations. A later analysis found that TCR association rates varied across HLA loci, with DRB1 alleles showing the most associated TCRs and HLA-C alleles the fewest. The authors suggested that the approach could potentially be extended to other disease states and immunological phenotypes. Correlated functional status among segregating V segments might be attributable to linkage disequilibrium, but an unknown experimental factor could not be ruled out. According to a later genetic analysis, donors in an Asian-associated ancestry cluster had fewer N-insertions in productive TCRs than the approximately 630-donor mean. Compared with equally common non-associated chains, HLA-associated TCR beta chains in a later analysis were more clonally expanded and had lower generation probabilities. The earlier analysis of 587 of the donors excluded fewer than 20 rarely observed V segments, including chromosome 9 orphons, because counts were too low. The sequencing pipeline was judged likely to have produced a cluster of highly shared sequence variants as a technical artifact. A total of 150 to 200 TCR beta chains were listed by the study as associated with cytomegalovirus. According to a later analysis, most CMV-associated TCR beta chains appeared to be HLA-restricted, and the HLA associations seemed to be driven largely by CMV exposure. In this cohort, only TCR beta chains were sequenced, and detectable features were limited by the absence of alpha or paired-chain data. According to a later analysis, parvovirus B19, influenza, CMV and Epstein-Barr virus appeared linked to several top co-occurrence clusters. A few of the identified cytomegalovirus-associated TCR beta chains were confirmed in vitro to be specific for cytomegalovirus antigens. A further reported finding was that TCR beta sequences accurately predicted the HLA-A and HLA-B alleles for most subjects in the first cohort. Some IMGT-functional V segments, including TRBV6-2 and TRBV6-3, could not be distinguished by the 87-base-pair reads and were therefore excluded. Across donors, most TCR sequences were observed very rarely, whereas some public TCRs were present in many individuals. Because HLA typing was missing for some donors at each locus, association tests included only the typed subset. Cytomegalovirus status was reported to be diagnosed by the classifier with high specificity and sensitivity in both the original and validation cohorts.

The library relied on the immunoSEQ multiplex PCR assay. For the multiplex PCR, a mixture combining 60 forward primers for TCR Vbeta segments and 13 reverse primers for TCR Jbeta segments was used. The CDR3 region of rearranged TCR beta genes was amplified from genomic DNA with a multiplex PCR assay. The Illumina HiSeq System was used to sequence the amplified TCR beta libraries as 87-base-pair reads. Per the source publication's procedure: Across the roughly 700 repertoires, a later analysis counted 75 million to 90 million unique TCR beta chains, 8.5 million to 12 million of which were shared by at least two donors. A nearest-neighbor algorithm error-corrected the raw reads and collapsed the reads into unique sequences, merging closely related sequences to remove PCR and sequencing errors. Alignment of CDR3 sequences to IMGT reference sequences was used to assign V, D and J gene segments. Each retained sequence needed at least a six-nucleotide match to both a V gene segment and a J gene segment. Rearrangements were called productive when the CDR3 lacked stop codons and stayed in frame with V and J; all others were non-productive. CDR3 was defined according to IMGT convention as the region running from the second conserved V-encoded cysteine to the conserved J-encoded phenylalanine. The earlier analysis of 587 of the donors excluded any sequence lacking an unambiguous match to a single V gene segment. An earlier analysis of several hundred of the donors called V segments functional above 56.7% productive rearrangements and segregating when the between-donor standard deviation exceeded 5%. A statistical classification framework was developed to diagnose cytomegalovirus status using the catalog of TCR beta chain sequences. V and J gene assignment, in a later analysis, came from comparing TCR nucleotide sequences with IMGT/GENE-DB human TR gene sequences. The TCRdist pipeline was used in a later analysis to assign CDR3 sequences and most-parsimonious VDJ recombination scenarios. In a later analysis, every TCR beta chain was defined by the combination of its CDR3 amino acid sequence and its V-gene family, and reads without a unique V-gene family were dropped. To address suspected cross-contamination and a sequencing artifact, a later analysis removed roughly 640 highly shared, low-generation-probability nucleotide sequences. In a later analysis, a clonal expansion index was calculated for each public chain from normalized within-repertoire ranks of inferred template counts. In a later analysis, generation probabilities were computed with a VDJ recombination model fitted to out-of-frame rearrangements, and the resulting probabilities were checked against IGoR. A later analysis scored TCR-TCR, TCR-HLA and TCR-CMV co-occurrence with hypergeometric tests, applying a repertoire-size bias correction to TCR pairs. In a later analysis, false discovery rates were estimated by permuting HLA or CMV assignments 20 times. In a later analysis, co-occurring TCRs were grouped using DBSCAN, and TCRdist sequence similarity was added for clustering within HLA-allele-positive subsets. Repertoires with fewer than 30,000 or more than 120,000 public chains were left out of co-occurrence clustering, as were four to six repertoires with anomalous nucleotide sharing. This immuneACCESS table, as held by TCRdb, lists in-frame sequences with V and J called but not all clones. Of the missing ones, under half trace to an unresolved V gene in checked studies; the others have no known cause. V and J calls and clone size are as listed in that table; D and trimming were resolved from the DNA. This sample gives fewer than 120,000 clones in total; approximately 86% of them show up just once. Around 2% of the sample is taken by the ten largest.

V ends up 4 bases short and J 3 bases short, with an unmatched junction base count of 15. From the cysteine through the phenylalanine, the CDR3 covers 16 amino acids. CDR3 DNA is the only sequence kept; it has 48 bases, read in frame from the first base. Taken from the germline V gene (reference sequence), the CDR1 and CDR2 loops are GTSNPN and SVGIG. Note on this clone: It lacks a known antigen. Per-base quality was not reported, and no clone a single base away is much larger than it.

In total, approximately 690 healthy bone marrow donors made up the cohort. All cohort members were sampled while nominally healthy, although unrecorded immune exposures were likely present. The donor was CMV seronegative and belonged to the group of around 350 seronegative cohort members. Every donor gave a peripheral blood sample, and the peripheral blood mononuclear cells from that sample were used for TCR beta sequencing. Genomic DNA extraction from the blood cell samples was performed with the Qiagen DNeasy Blood Extraction Kit. Sequenced sample: PBMCs. The TCR was taken from a man aged 35 to 55 in good health and CMV-seronegative. The V gene is TRBV30 and the J gene is TRBJ2-7; TRBD1 matches 7 bases in the middle. Read as DNA, the sequence is TGTGCCTGGATCCCAGGGGGACCCCTATCCCTCTACGAGCAGTACTTC. The translation is CAWIPGGPLSLYEQYF.